Listed below are T cell receptor beta chains from one sample, sequenced in a study of regulatory T cells in long-lasting Graves disease. From the multiplex PCR reads, TCRdb called clonotypes with MiXCR, one entry per CDR3 protein. Of hundreds of thousands of distinct CDR3 sequences detected, roughly a fifth appear once; the ten largest clones hold less than 9%. The sample here was peripheral blood mononuclear cells (PBMCs), taken when the disease was refractory, from a patient treated with antithyroid drugs. These receptors were taken from a female donor with Graves disease. Each CDR3 is given without its conserved first and last residue.

length: 10; V: TRBV30; CDR3: AWSKFLTPLH
length: 14; V: TRBV9; CDR3: ASSVGLAGGSVEQF
length: 10; V: TRBV25-1; CDR3: ASRGGRNIQY
length: 14; V: TRBV12-3/TRBV12-4; CDR3: ASSLLFGTGNYGYT
length: 13; V: TRBV24-1; CDR3: ATSGGGSNTGELF
length: 13; V: TRBV7-7; CDR3: ANRDRDRFNSPLH
length: 14; V: TRBV3-1; CDR3: ASSQDRRGRSETQY
length: 10; V: TRBV18; CDR3: ASSRLTGEQY
length: 12; V: TRBV5-8; CDR3: ASSRGQGAEKLF
length: 12; V: TRBV29-1; CDR3: SVLSLGMDTEAF
length: 13; V: TRBV2; CDR3: ASSEWTSGDYEQF
length: 11; V: TRBV28; CDR3: ASRPDRVTEAF
length: 9; V: TRBV7-6; CDR3: ASTTQETQY
length: 13; V: TRBV28; CDR3: ASSFRGASSYEQY
length: 11; V: TRBV19; CDR3: ASSIATNYGYT
length: 11; V: TRBV24-1; CDR3: ATSGQLDYGYT
length: 12; V: TRBV5-1; CDR3: ASSLGTSSDTQY
length: 11; V: TRBV5-8; CDR3: ASSLAKGGGYT
length: 13; V: TRBV4-1; CDR3: ASSQVIAESRGYT
length: 12; V: TRBV27; CDR3: ASSRAGERETQY
length: 14; V: TRBV10-3; CDR3: AISPDRGPPPHGYT
length: 12; V: TRBV20-1; CDR3: SAKAEGNTGELF
length: 13; V: TRBV11-1; CDR3: ASSLWVSSAGELF
length: 17; V: TRBV7-3; CDR3: ASSQGYRGIAGLNNEQF
length: 13; V: TRBV5-1; CDR3: ASSSSAGVSYEQY
length: 10; V: TRBV28; CDR3: ASRPNAYEQY
length: 13; V: TRBV24-1; CDR3: ATSESGGAGETQY
length: 12; V: TRBV28; CDR3: ASSFSGGSYEQY
length: 12; V: TRBV4-2; CDR3: ASSVTGGDTEAF
length: 11; V: TRBV12-3/TRBV12-4; CDR3: ASSWTVDQPQH
length: 12; V: TRBV27; CDR3: ASSPPGYSYGYT
length: 13; V: TRBV9; CDR3: ASSVGGLNTGELF
length: 13; V: TRBV9; CDR3: ASSVETEAQETQY
length: 13; V: TRBV7-2; CDR3: ASSVGKEDVYGYT
length: 10; V: TRBV9; CDR3: ASSAEDSRLY
length: 12; V: TRBV28; CDR3: ASSFLGTTNTQY
length: 12; V: TRBV20-1; CDR3: SVSGEGILIDAF
length: 14; V: TRBV9; CDR3: ASSVEMTAYPYEQY
length: 17; V: TRBV5-4; CDR3: ASSLVITVRMGEQETQY
length: 11; V: TRBV10-3; CDR3: AISGALYEKLL
length: 12; V: TRBV28; CDR3: ASSFSQGRHGYT
length: 13; V: TRBV7-8; CDR3: ASSLPGGITGELF
length: 12; V: TRBV5-5; CDR3: ASGPGVAGEKLF
length: 12; V: TRBV10-3; CDR3: ATGDRGRTDTQY
length: 14; V: TRBV12-3/TRBV12-4; CDR3: ASSLYRDRAWETQY
length: 11; V: TRBV20-1; CDR3: SARGGPAETQY
length: 11; V: TRBV12-3/TRBV12-4; CDR3: ASSLDGGLGAF